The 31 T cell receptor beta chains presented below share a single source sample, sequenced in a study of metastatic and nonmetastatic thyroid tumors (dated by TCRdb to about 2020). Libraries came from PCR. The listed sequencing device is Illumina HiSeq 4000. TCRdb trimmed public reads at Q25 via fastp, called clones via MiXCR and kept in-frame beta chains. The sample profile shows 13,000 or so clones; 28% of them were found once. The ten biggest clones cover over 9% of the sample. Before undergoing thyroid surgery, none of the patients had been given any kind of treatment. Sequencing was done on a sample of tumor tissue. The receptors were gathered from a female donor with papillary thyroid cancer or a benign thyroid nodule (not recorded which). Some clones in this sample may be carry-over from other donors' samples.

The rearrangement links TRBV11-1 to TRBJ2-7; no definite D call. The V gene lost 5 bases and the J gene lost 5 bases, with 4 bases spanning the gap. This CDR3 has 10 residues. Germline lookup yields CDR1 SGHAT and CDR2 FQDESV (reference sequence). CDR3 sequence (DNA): TGTGCCAGCAGCAGGGACGAGCAGTACTTC. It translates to CASSRDEQYF.

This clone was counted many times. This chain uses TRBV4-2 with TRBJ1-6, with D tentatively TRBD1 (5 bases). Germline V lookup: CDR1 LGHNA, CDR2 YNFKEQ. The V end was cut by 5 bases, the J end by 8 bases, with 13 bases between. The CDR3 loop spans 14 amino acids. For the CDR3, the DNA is TGTGCCAGCAGCAGGGACCGTGTTGATTCACCCCTCCACTTT. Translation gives CASSRDRVDSPLHF.

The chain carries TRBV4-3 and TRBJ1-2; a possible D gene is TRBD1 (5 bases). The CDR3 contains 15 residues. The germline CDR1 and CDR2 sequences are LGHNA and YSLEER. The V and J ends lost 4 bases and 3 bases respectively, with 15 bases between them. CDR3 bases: TGCGCCAGCAGCCCCACGGGGCAGGGCCACTATGGCTACACCTTC. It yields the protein CASSPTGQGHYGYTF.

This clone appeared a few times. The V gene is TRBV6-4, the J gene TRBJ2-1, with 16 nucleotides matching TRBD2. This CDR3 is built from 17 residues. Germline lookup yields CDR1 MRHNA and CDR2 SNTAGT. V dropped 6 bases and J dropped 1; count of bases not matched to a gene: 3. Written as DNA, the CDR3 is TGTGCCAGCAGGGGACTAGCGGGAGGGTTTTCCTACAATGAGCAGTTCTTC. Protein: CASRGLAGGFSYNEQFF.

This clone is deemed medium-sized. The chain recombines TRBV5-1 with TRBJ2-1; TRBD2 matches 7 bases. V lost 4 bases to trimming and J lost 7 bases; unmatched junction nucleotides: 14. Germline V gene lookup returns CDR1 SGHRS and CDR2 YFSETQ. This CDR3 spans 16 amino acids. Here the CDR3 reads CASSKGREQGWNEQFF. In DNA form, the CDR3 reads TGCGCCAGCAGCAAGGGGCGGGAGCAAGGGTGGAATGAGCAGTTCTTC. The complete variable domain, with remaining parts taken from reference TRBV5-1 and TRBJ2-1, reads KAGVTQTPRYLIKTRGQQVTLSCSPISGHRSVSWYQQTPGQGLQFLFEYFSETQRNKGNFPGRFSGRQFSNSRSEMNVSTLELGDSALYLCASSKGREQGWNEQFFGPGTRLTVL.

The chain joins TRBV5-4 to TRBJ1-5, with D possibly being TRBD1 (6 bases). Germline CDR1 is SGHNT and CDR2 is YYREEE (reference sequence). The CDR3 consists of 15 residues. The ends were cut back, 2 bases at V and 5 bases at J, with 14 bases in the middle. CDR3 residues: CASSLGTTEDQPQHF. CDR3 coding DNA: TGTGCCAGCAGCTTAGGGACAACAGAGGATCAGCCCCAGCATTTT.

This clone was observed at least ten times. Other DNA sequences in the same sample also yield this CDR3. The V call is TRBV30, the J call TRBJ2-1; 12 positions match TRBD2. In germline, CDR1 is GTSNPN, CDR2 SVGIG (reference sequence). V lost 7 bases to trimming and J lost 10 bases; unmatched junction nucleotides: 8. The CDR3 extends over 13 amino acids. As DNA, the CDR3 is TGTGCCTTGGGACTAGCGGGTGCCAACGAGCAGTTCTTC. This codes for CALGLAGANEQFF.

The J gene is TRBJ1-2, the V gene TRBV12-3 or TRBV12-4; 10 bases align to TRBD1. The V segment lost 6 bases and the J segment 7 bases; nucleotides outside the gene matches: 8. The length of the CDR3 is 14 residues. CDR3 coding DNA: TGTGCCAGCAGGGCGACAGGGGGCGTGTGTGGCTACACCTTC. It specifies CASRATGGVCGYTF.

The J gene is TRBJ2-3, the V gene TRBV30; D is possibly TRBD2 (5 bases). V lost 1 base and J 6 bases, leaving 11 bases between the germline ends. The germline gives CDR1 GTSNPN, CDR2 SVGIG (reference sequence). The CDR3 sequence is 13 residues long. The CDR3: CAWSEATGDTQYF. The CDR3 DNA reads TGTGCCTGGAGTGAAGCAACGGGGGATACGCAGTATTTT.

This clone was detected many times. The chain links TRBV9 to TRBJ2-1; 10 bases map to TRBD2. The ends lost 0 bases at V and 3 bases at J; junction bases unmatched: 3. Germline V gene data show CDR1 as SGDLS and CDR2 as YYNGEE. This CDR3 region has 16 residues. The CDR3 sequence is CASSVAGTSVYNEQFF. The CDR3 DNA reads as TGTGCCAGCAGCGTAGCCGGGACTAGCGTCTACAATGAGCAGTTCTTC.

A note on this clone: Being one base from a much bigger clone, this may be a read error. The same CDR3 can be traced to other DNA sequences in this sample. The CDR3: CAVRRGDTQYF. CDR3 coding DNA: TGTGCAGTTCGACGGGGGGATACGCAGTATTTT. This chain links TRBV2 with TRBJ2-3; D perhaps matches TRBD2 (6 bases). The germline gives CDR1 SNHLY, CDR2 FYNNEI. The CDR3 is made up of 11 amino acids.

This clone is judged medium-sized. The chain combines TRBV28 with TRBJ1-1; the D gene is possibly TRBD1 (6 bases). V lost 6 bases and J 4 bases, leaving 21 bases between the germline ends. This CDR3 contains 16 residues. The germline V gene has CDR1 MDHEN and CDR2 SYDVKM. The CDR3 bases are TGTGCCAGCAGGGGGGCCGACACCATAGGCGGCACTGAAGCTTTCTTT. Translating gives CASRGADTIGGTEAFF.

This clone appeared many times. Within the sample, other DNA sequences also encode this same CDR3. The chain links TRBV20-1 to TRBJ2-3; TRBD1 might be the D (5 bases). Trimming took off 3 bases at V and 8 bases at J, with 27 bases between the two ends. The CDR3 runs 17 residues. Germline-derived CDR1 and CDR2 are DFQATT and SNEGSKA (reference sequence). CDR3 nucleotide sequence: TGCAGTGCTAGCGCCCTCCAGAGTGGGCACTACCAGGGTACGCAGTATTTT. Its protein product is CSASALQSGHYQGTQYF.

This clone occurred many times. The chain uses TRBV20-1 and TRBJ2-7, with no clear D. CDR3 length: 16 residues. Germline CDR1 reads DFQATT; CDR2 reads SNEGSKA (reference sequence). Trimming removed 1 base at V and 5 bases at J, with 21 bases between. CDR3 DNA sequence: TGCAGTGCTAGAGTAAGAGGAAGCGTAATGGGGAACGAGCAGTACTTC. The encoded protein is CSARVRGSVMGNEQYF.

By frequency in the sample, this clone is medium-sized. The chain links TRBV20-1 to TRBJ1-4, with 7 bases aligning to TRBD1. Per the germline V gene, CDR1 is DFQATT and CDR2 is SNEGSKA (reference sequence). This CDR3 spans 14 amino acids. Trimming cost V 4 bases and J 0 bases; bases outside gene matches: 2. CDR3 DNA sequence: TGCAGTGCTACCGGGACAGCAACTAATGAAAAACTGTTTTTT. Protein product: CSATGTATNEKLFF.

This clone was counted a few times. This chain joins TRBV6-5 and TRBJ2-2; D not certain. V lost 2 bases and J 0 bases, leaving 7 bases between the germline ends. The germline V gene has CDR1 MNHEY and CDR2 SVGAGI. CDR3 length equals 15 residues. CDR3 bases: TGTGCCAGCAGTTACAGACGTACGAACACCGGGGAGCTGTTTTTT. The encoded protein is CASSYRRTNTGELFF.

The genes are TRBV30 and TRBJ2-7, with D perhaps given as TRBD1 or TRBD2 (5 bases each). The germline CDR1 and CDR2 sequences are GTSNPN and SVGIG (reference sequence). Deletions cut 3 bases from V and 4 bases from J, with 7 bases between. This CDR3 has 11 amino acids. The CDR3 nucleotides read TGTGCCTGGAGCTGGGGGTACGAGCAGTACTTC. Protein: CAWSWGYEQYF.

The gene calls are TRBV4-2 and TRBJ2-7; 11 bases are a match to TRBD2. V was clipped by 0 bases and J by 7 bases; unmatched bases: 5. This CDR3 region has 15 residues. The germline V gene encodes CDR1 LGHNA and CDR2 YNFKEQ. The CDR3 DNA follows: TGTGCCAGCAGCCAAGATAGCGGGGGGGCTTCTGAGCAGTACTTC. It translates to CASSQDSGGASEQYF.

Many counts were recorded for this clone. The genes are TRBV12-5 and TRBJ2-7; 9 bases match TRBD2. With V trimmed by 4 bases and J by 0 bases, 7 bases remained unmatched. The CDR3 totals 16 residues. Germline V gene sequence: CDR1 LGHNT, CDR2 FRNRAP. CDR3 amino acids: CASGSPGLAYSYEQYF. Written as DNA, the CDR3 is TGTGCTAGTGGTTCCCCCGGACTAGCGTACTCCTACGAGCAGTACTTC.

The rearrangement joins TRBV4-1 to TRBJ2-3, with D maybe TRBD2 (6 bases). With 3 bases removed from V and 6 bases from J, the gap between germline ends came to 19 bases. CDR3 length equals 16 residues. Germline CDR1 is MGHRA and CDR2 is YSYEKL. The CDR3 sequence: CASSQMPGDGSDTQYF. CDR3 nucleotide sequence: TGCGCCAGCAGCCAGATGCCGGGGGACGGGAGCGATACGCAGTATTTT.

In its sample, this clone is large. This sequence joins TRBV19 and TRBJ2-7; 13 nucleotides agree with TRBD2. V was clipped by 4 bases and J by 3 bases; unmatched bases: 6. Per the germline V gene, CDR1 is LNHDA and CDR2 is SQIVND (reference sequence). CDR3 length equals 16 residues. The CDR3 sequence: CASSRGLAGNYYEQYF. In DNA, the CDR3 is TGTGCCAGTAGTAGGGGACTAGCGGGGAATTACTACGAGCAGTACTTC.

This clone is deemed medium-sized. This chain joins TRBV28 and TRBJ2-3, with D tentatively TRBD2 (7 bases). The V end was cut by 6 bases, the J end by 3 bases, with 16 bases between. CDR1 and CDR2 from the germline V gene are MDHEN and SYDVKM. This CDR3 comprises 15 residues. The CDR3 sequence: CASSLRGRGTDTQYF. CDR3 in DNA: TGTGCCAGCAGCCTTAGGGGGAGGGGAACAGATACGCAGTATTTT.

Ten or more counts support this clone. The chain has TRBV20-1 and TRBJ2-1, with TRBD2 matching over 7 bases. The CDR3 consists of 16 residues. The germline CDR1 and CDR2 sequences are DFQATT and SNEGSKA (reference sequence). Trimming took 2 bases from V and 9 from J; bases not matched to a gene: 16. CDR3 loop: CSARIFLAGEYGEQFF. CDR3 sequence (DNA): TGCAGTGCTAGAATATTTTTGGCGGGAGAGTATGGTGAGCAGTTCTTC.

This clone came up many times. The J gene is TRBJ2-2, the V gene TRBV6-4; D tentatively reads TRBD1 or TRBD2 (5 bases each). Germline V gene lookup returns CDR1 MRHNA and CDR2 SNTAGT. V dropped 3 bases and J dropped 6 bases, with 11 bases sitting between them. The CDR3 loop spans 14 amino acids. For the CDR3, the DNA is TGTGCCAGCAGTGAAGGGACCGTAGCCGGGGAGCTGTTTTTT. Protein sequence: CASSEGTVAGELFF.

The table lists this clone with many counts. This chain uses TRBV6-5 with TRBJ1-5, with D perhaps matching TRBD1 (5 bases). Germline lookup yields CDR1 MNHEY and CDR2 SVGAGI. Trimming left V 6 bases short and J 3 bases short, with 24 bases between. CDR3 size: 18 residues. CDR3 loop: CASSPRVGNNKANQPQHF. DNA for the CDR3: TGTGCCAGCAGCCCCAGGGTGGGGAACAACAAGGCCAATCAGCCCCAGCATTTT.

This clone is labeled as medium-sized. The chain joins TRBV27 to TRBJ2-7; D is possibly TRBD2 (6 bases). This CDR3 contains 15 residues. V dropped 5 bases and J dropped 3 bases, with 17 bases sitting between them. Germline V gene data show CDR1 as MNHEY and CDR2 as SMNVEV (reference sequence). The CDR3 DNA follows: TGTGCCAGCAGTGGATTCGGGACTGGCAACTACGAGCAGTACTTC. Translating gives CASSGFGTGNYEQYF.

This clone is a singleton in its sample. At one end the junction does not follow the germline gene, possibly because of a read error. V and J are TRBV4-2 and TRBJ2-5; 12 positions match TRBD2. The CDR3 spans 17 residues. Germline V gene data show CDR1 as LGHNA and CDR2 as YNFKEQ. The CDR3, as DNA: TGTGCCGGCAGCCAAGATCTAGCGGGAGGGCCAGGAGATACCCAGTACTTC. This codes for CAGSQDLAGGPGDTQYF.

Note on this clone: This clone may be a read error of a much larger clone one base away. The CDR3: CASSLFPRRETQYF. CDR3 in DNA: TGTGCCAGCAGCTTATTCCCCAGGCGAGAGACCCAGTACTTC. V and J are TRBV27 and TRBJ2-5; no clear D. The CDR3 runs 14 residues. Germline assignment: CDR1 MNHEY and CDR2 SMNVEV (reference sequence).

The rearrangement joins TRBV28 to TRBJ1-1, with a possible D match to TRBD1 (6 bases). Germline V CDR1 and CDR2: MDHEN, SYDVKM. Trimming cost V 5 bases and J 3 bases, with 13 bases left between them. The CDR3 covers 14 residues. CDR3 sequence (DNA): TGTGCCAGCAGTCCCGGACAGTCCTACACTGAAGCTTTCTTT. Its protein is CASSPGQSYTEAFF.

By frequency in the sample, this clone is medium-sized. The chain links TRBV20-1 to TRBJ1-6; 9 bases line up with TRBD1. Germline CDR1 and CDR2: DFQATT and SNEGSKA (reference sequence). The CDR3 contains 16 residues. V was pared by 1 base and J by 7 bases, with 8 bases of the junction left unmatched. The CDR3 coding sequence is TGCAGTGCTAGAGCTACAAGGACAGGGGAAAATTCACCCCTCCACTTT. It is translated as CSARATRTGENSPLHF.

CDR3 coding DNA: TGCAGTGCTAGCGCCCCCCATGGGAACACTGAAGCTTTCTTT. Residues: CSASAPHGNTEAFF. The V gene is TRBV20-1, the J gene TRBJ1-1; D not certain. This CDR3 is 14 amino acids long. Germline-derived CDR1 and CDR2 are DFQATT and SNEGSKA (reference sequence). V was cut by 3 bases and J by 1 base, with 12 bases left in between.